A single sample gave rise to the 15 T cell receptor beta chains below, sequenced in a study of CXCR3-negative and CXCR3-positive naive CD8 T cells. Findings of the study overall: CXCR3-positive naive cells carried more hydrophobic TRB CDR3s than CXCR3-negative naive cells did.

UMI-labeled 5' RACE TRB cDNA libraries were prepared from the cells. TCRdb reanalyzed the 5' RACE reads and collapses them to one entry per CDR3 protein, without DNA. In total, the table holds some 150,000 distinct CDR3 sequences. These receptors are not linked to any known antigen. The material sequenced was naive CXCR3+ CD8+ T cells from blood. Noted subset: CD45RO-CCR7+CD27+CD95- naive CD8+ T cells expressing CXCR3 (TNR3+). These TCRs come from a human donor in good health. Some clones in this sample may be carry-over from other donors' samples.

The chain combines TRBV20-1 with TRBJ2-5; with no DNA, the TCRdb D assignment of TRBD1 cannot be verified. The germline V gene encodes CDR1 DFQATT and CDR2 SNEGSKA (reference sequence). The CDR3 length is 15 residues. CDR3 sequence reads: CSAPADTGAEETQYF.

The chain links TRBV27 to TRBJ2-1; the TCRdb D gene call, TRBD1, has no DNA to confirm it. In germline, CDR1 is MNHEY, CDR2 SMNVEV (reference sequence). CDR3 length: 14 residues. This chain's CDR3 is CASILDRDHNEQFF.

The chain uses TRBV7-9 and TRBJ2-3; the D call from TCRdb, TRBD2, cannot be confirmed without DNA. Germline V CDR1 and CDR2: SEHNR, FQNEAQ (reference sequence). This CDR3 region has 15 residues. CDR3 sequence: CASSSGLADTDTQYF.

The chain links TRBV11-3 to TRBJ1-1; absent DNA, TCRdb's TRBD1 call cannot be checked. Germline CDR1 and CDR2: SGHNT and YENEEA. The CDR3 is 14 amino acids. The CDR3 sequence is CASSIRDSNTEAFF.

The rearrangement uses TRBV21-1 and TRBJ1-1; TCRdb's assignment of TRBD1 cannot be checked, as there is no DNA. TRBV21-1 is a documented pseudogene. The CDR3 loop spans 14 amino acids. The CDR3 spells CASSKGGDRNEAFF.

This chain uses TRBV15 with TRBJ2-7. From germline, CDR1 is LNHNV and CDR2 YYDKDF (reference sequence). The CDR3 is 15 amino acids. The CDR3 reads CATSRDLGAPYEQYF.

V usage is TRBV5-1 and J usage is TRBJ1-2; as DNA is missing, the TRBD1 call by TCRdb cannot be tested. Looked up from germline, CDR1 is SGHRS and CDR2 is YFSETQ. This CDR3 comprises 15 residues. CDR3 sequence: CASSPGRTDIRGYTF.

This rearrangement joins TRBV4-1 to TRBJ2-7; TCRdb's D gene call, TRBD1, goes unchecked for lack of DNA. Per the germline V gene, CDR1 is MGHRA and CDR2 is YSYEKL. This CDR3 spans 12 amino acids. Here the CDR3 reads CASSSRGDEQYF.

V usage is TRBV5-6 and J usage is TRBJ1-5; the TCRdb call, TRBD1, lacks DNA for checking. The germline gives CDR1 SGHDT, CDR2 YYEEEE. The CDR3 consists of 15 residues. The CDR3 here is CASSLQGTGNQPQHF.

The rearrangement joins TRBV23-1 to TRBJ2-1; TCRdb returns TRBD1, unconfirmable since there is no DNA. TRBV23-1 is an ORF; its function is uncertain. This CDR3 comprises 17 residues. CDR3 amino acids: CASSQLAAGPPYNEQFF.

The J gene is TRBJ2-3, the V gene TRBV12-3 or TRBV12-4. This CDR3 has 14 residues. The CDR3 loop reads CASSLADSTDTQYF.

This chain connects TRBV18 to TRBJ1-2; TCRdb returns TRBD1, unconfirmable since there is no DNA. The germline V gene has CDR1 KGHSH and CDR2 LQKENI. The CDR3 has 14 amino acids. CDR3: CASSPPGQPYGYTF.

V usage is TRBV7-9 and J usage is TRBJ2-1; checking the TCRdb D call of TRBD1 is not possible without DNA. Germline V gene lookup returns CDR1 SEHNR and CDR2 FQNEAQ (reference sequence). The CDR3 consists of 14 residues. The CDR3 region is CASTSGSSYNEQFF.

The chain couples TRBV5-1 to TRBJ2-3; no DNA is available, so the TRBD2 call from TCRdb remains unchecked. Germline V gives CDR1 SGHRS, CDR2 YFSETQ. The CDR3 consists of 15 residues. Here the CDR3 reads CASSQAGGASDTQYF.

The chain employs TRBV20-1 and TRBJ2-7; TCRdb names TRBD1, which stays unverified in the absence of DNA. The CDR3 spans 11 residues. The germline V gene encodes CDR1 DFQATT and CDR2 SNEGSKA (reference sequence). CDR3 protein: CSARVGGEQYF.